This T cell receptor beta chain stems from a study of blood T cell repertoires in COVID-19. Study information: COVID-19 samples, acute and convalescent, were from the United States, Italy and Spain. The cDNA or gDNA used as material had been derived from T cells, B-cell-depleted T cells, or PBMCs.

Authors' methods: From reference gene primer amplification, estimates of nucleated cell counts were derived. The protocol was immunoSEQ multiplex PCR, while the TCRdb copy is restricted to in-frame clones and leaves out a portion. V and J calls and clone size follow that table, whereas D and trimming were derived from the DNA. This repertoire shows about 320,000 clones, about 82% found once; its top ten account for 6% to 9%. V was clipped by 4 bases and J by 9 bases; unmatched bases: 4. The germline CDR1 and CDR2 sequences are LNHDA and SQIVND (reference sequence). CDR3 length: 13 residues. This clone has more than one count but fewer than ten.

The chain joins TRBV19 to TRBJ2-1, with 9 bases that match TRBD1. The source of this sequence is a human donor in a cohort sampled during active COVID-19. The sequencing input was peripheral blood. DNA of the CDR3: TGTGCCAGTAGTAAACAGGGGGCCAGTGAGCAGTTCTTC. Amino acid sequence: CASSKQGASEQFF.